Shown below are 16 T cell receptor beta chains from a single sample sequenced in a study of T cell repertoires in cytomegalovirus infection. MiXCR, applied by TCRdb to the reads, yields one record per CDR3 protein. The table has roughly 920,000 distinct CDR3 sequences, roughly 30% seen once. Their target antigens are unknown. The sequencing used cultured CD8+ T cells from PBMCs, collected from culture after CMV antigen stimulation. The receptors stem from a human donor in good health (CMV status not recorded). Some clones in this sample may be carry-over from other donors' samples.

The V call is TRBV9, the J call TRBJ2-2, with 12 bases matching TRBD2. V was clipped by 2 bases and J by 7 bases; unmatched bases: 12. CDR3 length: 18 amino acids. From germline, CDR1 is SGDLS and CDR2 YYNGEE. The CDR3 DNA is TGTGCCAGCAGCGTCCCTCTAGCGGGGGGGAGGAAAGGCGGGGAGCTGTTTTTT. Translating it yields CASSVPLAGGRKGGELFF.

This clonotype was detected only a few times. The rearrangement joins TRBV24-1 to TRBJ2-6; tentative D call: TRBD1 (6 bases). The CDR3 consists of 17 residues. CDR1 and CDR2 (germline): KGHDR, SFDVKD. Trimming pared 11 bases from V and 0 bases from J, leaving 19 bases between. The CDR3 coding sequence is TGTGCCATCAGCAAGTACAGGGAGTCCTCTGGGGCCAACGTCCTGACTTTC. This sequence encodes CAISKYRESSGANVLTF.

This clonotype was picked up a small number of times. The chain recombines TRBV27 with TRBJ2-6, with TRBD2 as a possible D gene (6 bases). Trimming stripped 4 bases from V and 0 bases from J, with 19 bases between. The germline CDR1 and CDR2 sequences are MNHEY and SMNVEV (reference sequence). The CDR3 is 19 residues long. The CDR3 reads CASSSISRDSSSGANVLTF. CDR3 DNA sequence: TGTGCCAGCAGTTCAATCTCCCGGGACTCGAGCTCTGGGGCCAACGTCCTGACTTTC.

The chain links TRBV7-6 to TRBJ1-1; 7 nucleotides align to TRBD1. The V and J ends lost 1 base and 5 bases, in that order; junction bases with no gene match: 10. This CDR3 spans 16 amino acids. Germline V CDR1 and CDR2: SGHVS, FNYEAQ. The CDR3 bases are TGTGCCAGCAGCTTAGTCGCAGGGGGTATCCTTACTGAAGCTTTCTTT. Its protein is CASSLVAGGILTEAFF.

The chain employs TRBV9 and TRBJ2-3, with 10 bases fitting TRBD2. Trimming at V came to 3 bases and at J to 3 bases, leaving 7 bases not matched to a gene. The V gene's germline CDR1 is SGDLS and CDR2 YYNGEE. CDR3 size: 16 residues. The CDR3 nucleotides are TGTGCCAGCAGCGCCAAAGCGGGGGGGCAAACAGATACGCAGTATTTT. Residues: CASSAKAGGQTDTQYF.

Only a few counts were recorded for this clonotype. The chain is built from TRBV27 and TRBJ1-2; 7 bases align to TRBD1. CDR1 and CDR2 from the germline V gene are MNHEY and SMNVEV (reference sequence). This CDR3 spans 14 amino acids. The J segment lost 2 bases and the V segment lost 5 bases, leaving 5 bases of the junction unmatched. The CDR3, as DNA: TGTGCCAGCAGTACCCCAGGGGGGAACTATGGCTACACCTTC. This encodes CASSTPGGNYGYTF.

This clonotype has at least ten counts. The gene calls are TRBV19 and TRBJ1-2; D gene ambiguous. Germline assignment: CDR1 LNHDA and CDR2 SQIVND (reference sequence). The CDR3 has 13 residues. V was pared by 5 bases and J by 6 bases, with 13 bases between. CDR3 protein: CASSPHVLDGYTF. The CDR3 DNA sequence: TGTGCCAGTAGTCCCCACGTATTGGATGGCTACACCTTC.

The CDR3 loop is CASSFAQQGTPYEQYF. The CDR3 coding sequence is TGTGCCAGCAGTTTCGCGCAACAGGGGACCCCCTACGAGCAGTACTTC. This sequence joins TRBV27 and TRBJ2-7, with 7 nucleotides matching TRBD1. With V trimmed by 3 bases and J by 2 bases, 10 bases remained unmatched. The CDR3 extends over 16 amino acids. The germline V gene has CDR1 MNHEY and CDR2 SMNVEV (reference sequence).

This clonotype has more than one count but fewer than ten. The CDR3, as DNA: TGTGCCACCAGCAGAGTGAGCAGGGGAGGAAACTATGGCTACACCTTC. It is translated as CATSRVSRGGNYGYTF. V is TRBV15 and J is TRBJ1-2; tentative D call: TRBD1 (6 bases). Trimming removed 1 base from V and 2 bases from J, with 14 bases in between. The CDR3 spans 16 residues. Looked up from germline, CDR1 is LNHNV and CDR2 is YYDKDF (reference sequence).

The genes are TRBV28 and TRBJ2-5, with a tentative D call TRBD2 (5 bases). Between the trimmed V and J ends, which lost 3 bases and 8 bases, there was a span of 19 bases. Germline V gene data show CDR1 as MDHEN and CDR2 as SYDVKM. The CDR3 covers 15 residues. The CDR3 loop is CASSFSGLSTRTQYF. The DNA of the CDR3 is TGTGCCAGCAGTTTCTCAGGACTGAGTACGCGAACCCAGTACTTC.

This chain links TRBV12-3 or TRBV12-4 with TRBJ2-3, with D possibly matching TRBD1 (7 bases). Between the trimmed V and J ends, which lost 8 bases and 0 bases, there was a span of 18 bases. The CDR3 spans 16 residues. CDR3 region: CASRPQGTLSTDTQYF. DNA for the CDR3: TGTGCCAGCCGTCCACAGGGGACTCTCAGCACAGATACGCAGTATTTT.

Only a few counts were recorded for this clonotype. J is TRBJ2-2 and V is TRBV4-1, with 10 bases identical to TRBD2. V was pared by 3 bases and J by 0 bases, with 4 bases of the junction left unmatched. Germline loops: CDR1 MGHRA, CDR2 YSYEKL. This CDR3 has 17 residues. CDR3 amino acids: CASSHPLAGTNTGELFF. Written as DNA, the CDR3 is TGCGCCAGCAGCCATCCACTAGCGGGGACGAACACCGGGGAGCTGTTTTTT.

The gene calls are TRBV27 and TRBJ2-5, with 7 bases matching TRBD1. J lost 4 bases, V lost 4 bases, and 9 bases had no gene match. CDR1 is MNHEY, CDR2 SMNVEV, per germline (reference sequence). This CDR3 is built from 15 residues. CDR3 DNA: TGTGCCAGCAGTTACCGACAGGGTAGTCGAGAGACCCAGTACTTC. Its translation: CASSYRQGSRETQYF.

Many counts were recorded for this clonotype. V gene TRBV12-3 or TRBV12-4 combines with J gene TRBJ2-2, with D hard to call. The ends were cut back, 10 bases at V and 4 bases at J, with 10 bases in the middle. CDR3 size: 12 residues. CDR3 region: CATPKRTGELFF. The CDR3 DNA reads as TGTGCCACCCCAAAACGCACCGGGGAGCTGTTTTTT.

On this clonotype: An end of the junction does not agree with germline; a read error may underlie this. The CDR3 region has the DNA TGTGCCAACAGTATCAGGACGGATCAAGAGACCCAGTACTTC. Protein sequence: CANSIRTDQETQYF. The rearrangement links TRBV27 to TRBJ2-5; D remains unclear. The germline V gene has CDR1 MNHEY and CDR2 SMNVEV (reference sequence). This CDR3 comprises 14 residues.

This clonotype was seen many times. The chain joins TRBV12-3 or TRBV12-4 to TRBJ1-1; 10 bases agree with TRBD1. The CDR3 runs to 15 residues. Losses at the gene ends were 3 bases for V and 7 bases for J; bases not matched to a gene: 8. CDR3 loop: CASSFAYRDRGEAFF. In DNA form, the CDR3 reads TGTGCCAGCAGTTTTGCGTACCGGGACAGGGGTGAAGCTTTCTTT.